The clone carrying this TCR beta chain was picked up a small number of times. Its antigen is unidentified. The source of the sample is a study of human T cells and chemical hapten exposure. Overall study findings and caveats: There was no change with DPC sensitization in TCRs above 1 in 1000 frequency.

Blood, whole and unfractionated, served as the source for total RNA extraction. Under the authors' procedure: Samples had a median of around 96,000 TCRs, ranging 23,224 to 690,600. TCRdb re-called the 5' RACE reads through MiXCR, storing one row per CDR3 protein. The V and J calls here are based on TCRdb, not the publication. The profile shows under 150,000 distinct CDR3 sequences, 15% to 20% of them singletons. The clonotype comes from a human donor in good health.

The CDR3 DNA reads TGCAGCGTTCGGGAGGGGGGCTACGAGCAGTACTTC. Translating gives CSVREGGYEQYF. This chain joins TRBV29-1 and TRBJ2-7; 8 bases are a match to TRBD2. The CDR3 is 12 residues long. Germline-derived CDR1 and CDR2 are SQVTM and ANQGSEA. V dropped 5 bases and J dropped 3; count of bases not matched to a gene: 3.